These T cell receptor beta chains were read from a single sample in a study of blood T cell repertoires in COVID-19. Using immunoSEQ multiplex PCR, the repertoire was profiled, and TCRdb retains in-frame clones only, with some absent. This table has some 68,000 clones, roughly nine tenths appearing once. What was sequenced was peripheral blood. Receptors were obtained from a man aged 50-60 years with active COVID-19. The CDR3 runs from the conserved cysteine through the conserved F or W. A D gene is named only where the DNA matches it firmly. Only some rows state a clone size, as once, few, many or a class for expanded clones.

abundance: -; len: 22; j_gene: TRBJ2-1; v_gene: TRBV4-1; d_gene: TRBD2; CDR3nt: TGCGCCAGCAGCCAAGATGGGAGCAGGGGTGTTAGCGGGGGGCCCTCCCTCTCTGAGCAGTTCTTC; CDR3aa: CASSQDGSRGVSGGPSLSEQFF
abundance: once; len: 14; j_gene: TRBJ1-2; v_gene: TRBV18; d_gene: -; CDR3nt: TGTGCCAGCTCTCCAGGATGGCGGCGGGAGGGCTACACCTTC; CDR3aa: CASSPGWRREGYTF
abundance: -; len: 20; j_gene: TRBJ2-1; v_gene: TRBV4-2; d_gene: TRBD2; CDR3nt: TGTGCCAGCAGCCAAGGGGGGGAGTTCGGACTAGCGAGCTCCTACAATGAGCAGTTCTTC; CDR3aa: CASSQGGEFGLASSYNEQFF
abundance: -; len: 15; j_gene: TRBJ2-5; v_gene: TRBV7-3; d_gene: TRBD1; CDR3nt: TGTGCCAGCAGCTCTGCCGGGACAGGGGCGGAGACCCAGTACTTC; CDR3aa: CASSSAGTGAETQYF
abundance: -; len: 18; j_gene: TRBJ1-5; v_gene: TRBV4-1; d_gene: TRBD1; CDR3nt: TGCGCCAGCAGCCAAGTGTGGACAGGGGTTTTGAGCAATCAGCCCCAGCATTTT; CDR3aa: CASSQVWTGVLSNQPQHF
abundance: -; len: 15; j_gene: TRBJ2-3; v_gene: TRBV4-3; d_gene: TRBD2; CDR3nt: TGCGCCAGCAGCCAAGAGGGACTAGCCCCAGATACGCAGTATTTT; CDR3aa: CASSQEGLAPDTQYF
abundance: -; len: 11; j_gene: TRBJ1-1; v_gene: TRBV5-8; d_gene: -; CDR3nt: TGTGCCAGCAGCTTGGTCGGGGAAGCTTTCTTT; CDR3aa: CASSLVGEAFF
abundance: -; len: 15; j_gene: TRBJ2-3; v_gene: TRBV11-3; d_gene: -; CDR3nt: TGTGCCAGCAGCTTAGAGGGGGGAGGCACAGATACGCAGTATTTT; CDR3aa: CASSLEGGGTDTQYF
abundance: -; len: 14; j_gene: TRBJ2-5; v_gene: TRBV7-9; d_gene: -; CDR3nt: TGTGCCAGCAGCTCTCGGGGGGCGGGAGAGACCCAGTACTTC; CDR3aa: CASSSRGAGETQYF
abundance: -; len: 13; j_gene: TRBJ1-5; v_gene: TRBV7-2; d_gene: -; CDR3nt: TGTGCCAGCAGCGGACAAAGCAATCAGCCCCAGCATTTT; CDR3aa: CASSGQSNQPQHF
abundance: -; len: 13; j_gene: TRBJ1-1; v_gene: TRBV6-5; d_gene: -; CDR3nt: TGTGCCAGCAGCAACGACGCGGTAACTGAAGCTTTCTTT; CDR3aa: CASSNDAVTEAFF
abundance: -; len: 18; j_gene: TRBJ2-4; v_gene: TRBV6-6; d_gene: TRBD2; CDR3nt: TGTGCCAGCAGCCGAAATACCCTAGCGGGCCTAGCCAAAAACATTCAGTACTTC; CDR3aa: CASSRNTLAGLAKNIQYF